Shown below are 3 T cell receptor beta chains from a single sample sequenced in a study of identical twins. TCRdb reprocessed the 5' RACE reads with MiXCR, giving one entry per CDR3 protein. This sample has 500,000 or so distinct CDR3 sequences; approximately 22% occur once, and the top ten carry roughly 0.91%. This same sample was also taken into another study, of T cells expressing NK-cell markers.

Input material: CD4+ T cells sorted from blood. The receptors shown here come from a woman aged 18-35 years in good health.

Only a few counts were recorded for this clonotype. CDR3 in amino acids: CASSLRSGNEKLFF. The CDR3 nucleotides read TGTGCCAGCAGCTTGAGATCGGGTAATGAAAAACTGTTTTTT. This chain joins TRBV5-5 and TRBJ1-4; D unresolved. Germline V gene data show CDR1 as SGHKS and CDR2 as YYEKEE (reference sequence). V was clipped by 1 base and J by 4 bases, with 8 bases between them. This CDR3 comprises 14 residues.

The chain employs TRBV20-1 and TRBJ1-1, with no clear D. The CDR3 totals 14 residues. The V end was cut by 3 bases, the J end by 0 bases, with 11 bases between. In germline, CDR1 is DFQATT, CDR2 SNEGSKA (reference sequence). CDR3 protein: CSASRRIMNTEAFF. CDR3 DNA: TGCAGTGCTAGTCGACGGATAATGAACACTGAAGCTTTCTTT.

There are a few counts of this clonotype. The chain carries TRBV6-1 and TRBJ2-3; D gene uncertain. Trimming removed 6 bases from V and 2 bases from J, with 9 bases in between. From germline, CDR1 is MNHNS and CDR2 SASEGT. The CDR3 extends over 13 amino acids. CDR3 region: CASRGRFTDTQYF. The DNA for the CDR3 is TGTGCCAGCAGGGGTCGGTTCACAGATACGCAGTATTTT.